This TCR beta chain was sequenced for a study of T cell changes during pregnancy in multiple sclerosis. Here immunoSEQ multiplex PCR was the method, and the copy in TCRdb shows in-frame clones only, minus some. The repertoire holds under 50,000 clones, with approximately 94% as singletons. The TCR comes from a female donor with multiple sclerosis, enrolled in a pregnancy study. The starting material was CD8+ T cells from peripheral blood mononuclear cells, obtained in the first trimester of pregnancy.

CDR3 in amino acids: CASSQDRGTGGTDTQYF. CDR3 nucleotides: TGCGCCAGCAGCCAAGATCGGGGGACAGGGGGCACAGATACGCAGTATTTT. The V and J genes are TRBV4-3 and TRBJ2-3; 10 nucleotides match TRBD1. Trimming removed 0 bases from V and 1 base from J; junction bases left unmatched: 4. Germline CDR1 is LGHNA and CDR2 is YSLEER. The CDR3 has 17 residues.